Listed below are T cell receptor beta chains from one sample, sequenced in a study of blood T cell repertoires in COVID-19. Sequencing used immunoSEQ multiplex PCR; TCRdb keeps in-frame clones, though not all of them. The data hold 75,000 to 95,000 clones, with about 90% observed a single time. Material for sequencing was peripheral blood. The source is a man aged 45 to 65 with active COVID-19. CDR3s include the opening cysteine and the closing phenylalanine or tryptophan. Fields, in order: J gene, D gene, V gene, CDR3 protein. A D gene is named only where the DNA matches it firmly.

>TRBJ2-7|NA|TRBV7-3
CASSLNRAHEQYF
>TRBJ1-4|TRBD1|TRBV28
CASSRTGTGGNEKLFF
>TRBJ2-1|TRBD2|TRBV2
CARGAGGRGNEQFF
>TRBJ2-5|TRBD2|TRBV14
CASSQGGSLGETQYF
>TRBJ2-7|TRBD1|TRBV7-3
CASSSTGGEQYF
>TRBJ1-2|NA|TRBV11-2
CASSLGGFYGYTF
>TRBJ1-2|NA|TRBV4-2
CASSQDQRQAYGYTF
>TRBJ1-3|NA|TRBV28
CASSLGGFGNTIYF
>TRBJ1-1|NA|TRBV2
CASSDPSRAEAFF
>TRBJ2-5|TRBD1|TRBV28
CASSWTGGFQETQYF
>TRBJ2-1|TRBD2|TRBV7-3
CASSFGLAGNNEQFF
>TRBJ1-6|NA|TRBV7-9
CASSLDARGYSPLHF
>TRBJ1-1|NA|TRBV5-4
CASSFLTENTEAFF
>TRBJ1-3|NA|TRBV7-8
CASSLVGANSGNTIYF
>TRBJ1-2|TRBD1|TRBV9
CASSVRDRESFGYTF
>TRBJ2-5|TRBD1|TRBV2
CASLRQGETQYF
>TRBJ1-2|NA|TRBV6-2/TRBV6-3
CASSYSGAANGYTF
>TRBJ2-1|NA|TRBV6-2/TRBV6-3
CASSPTGRRNEQFF
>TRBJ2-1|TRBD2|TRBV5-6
CASSWTTSGGAYNEQFF
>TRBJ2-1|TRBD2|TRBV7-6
CASSLVTAGGYNEQFF
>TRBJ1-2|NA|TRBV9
CASSGQKPRSGYTF
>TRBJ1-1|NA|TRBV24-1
CATSDFRGTEAFF